A single sample is the source of the 9 T cell receptor beta chains below, sequenced in a study of blood T cell repertoires in COVID-19. Assay used: immunoSEQ multiplex PCR; TCRdb lists only in-frame clones, some missing. The data contain 150,000 to 200,000 clones, roughly 82% of them singletons. Sample: peripheral blood. The source is a woman aged 40 to 50 with COVID-19, enrolled during active disease.

The rearrangement links TRBV7-3 to TRBJ2-3; D is perhaps TRBD2 (6 bases). V was pared by 2 bases and J by 0 bases, with 12 bases between. Germline V lookup: CDR1 SGHTA, CDR2 FQGTGA. The CDR3 length is 16 residues. The DNA of the CDR3 is TGTGCCAGCAGCTTAGGAACTAGCAGGAGCACAGATACGCAGTATTTT. Amino acid sequence: CASSLGTSRSTDTQYF.

This clone appeared a single time. The chain couples TRBV30 to TRBJ2-6; no definite D call. The CDR3 has 12 residues. V was pared by 7 bases and J by 3 bases, with 7 bases between. Germline assignment: CDR1 GTSNPN and CDR2 SVGIG (reference sequence). The CDR3 spells CASGSGANVLTF. CDR3 DNA sequence: TGTGCCTCAGGCAGTGGGGCCAACGTCCTGACTTTC.

The gene calls are TRBV30 and TRBJ2-7; 10 positions agree with TRBD2. The CDR3 has 15 amino acids. J gave up 5 bases and V 7 bases, and 14 bases lay outside the gene matches. Germline V gene lookup returns CDR1 GTSNPN and CDR2 SVGIG (reference sequence). CDR3 sequence (DNA): TGTGCCTCCTCCGTGCGAGGGGGACTAGCGAACGAGCAGTACTTC. Residues: CASSVRGGLANEQYF.

The chain recombines TRBV24-1 with TRBJ2-1, with 8 bases lining up with TRBD1. V gave up 4 bases and J gave up 9 bases; unmatched junction bases: 7. The CDR3 contains 14 residues. Germline V gene data show CDR1 as KGHDR and CDR2 as SFDVKD. CDR3 sequence: CATSETGGIGEQFF. The CDR3 DNA reads TGTGCCACCAGTGAAACAGGGGGTATAGGTGAGCAGTTCTTC.

For the CDR3, the DNA is TGTGCCGGGGGGACTAACTATGGCTACACCTTC. It translates to CAGGTNYGYTF. The V and J genes are TRBV28 and TRBJ1-2; D possibly corresponds to TRBD1 (5 bases). Trimming removed 11 bases at V and 0 bases at J, with 7 bases between. Germline lookup yields CDR1 MDHEN and CDR2 SYDVKM. The CDR3 covers 11 residues.

V is TRBV5-6 and J is TRBJ1-2; 9 nucleotides line up with TRBD1. V lost 3 bases, J lost 5 bases, and 17 bases stayed unmatched. Germline CDR1 and CDR2: SGHDT and YYEEEE. The CDR3 sequence is 18 residues long. CDR3 bases: TGTGCCAGCAGCTCCCTCCGCGGGGACAGGGTAACTATTTATGGCTACACCTTC. Its protein is CASSSLRGDRVTIYGYTF.

The rearrangement uses TRBV28 and TRBJ2-2; TRBD1 might be the D (5 bases). Germline CDR1 reads MDHEN; CDR2 reads SYDVKM. The CDR3 is 13 amino acids. V was shortened by 6 bases and J by 3 bases, with 8 bases between the two germline ends. The chain's CDR3 is CASSLQDTGELFF. The CDR3 DNA reads as TGTGCCAGCAGCTTACAGGACACCGGGGAGCTGTTTTTT.

This sequence joins TRBV3-1 (or the pseudogene TRBV3-2) and TRBJ2-5, with 7 bases identical to TRBD1. The CDR3 runs 14 residues. V was pared by 4 bases and J by 3 bases, with 5 bases of the junction left unmatched. Germline lookup yields CDR1 LGHDT and CDR2 YNNKEL (reference sequence). CDR3 nucleotide sequence: TGTGCCAGCAGCCTATCCGGGACAGAAGAGACCCAGTACTTC. It specifies CASSLSGTEETQYF.

The chain recombines TRBV6-5 with TRBJ1-5; the D gene is possibly TRBD1 (5 bases). Germline V gene lookup returns CDR1 MNHEY and CDR2 SVGAGI. This CDR3 contains 15 residues. V lost 5 bases and J lost 3, with 14 bases in between. CDR3 protein: CASSLGTIPNQPQHF. The CDR3 bases are TGTGCCAGCAGTCTGGGGACTATACCCAATCAGCCCCAGCATTTT.